This T cell receptor beta chain was documented in a study of blood T cell repertoires in COVID-19. In the study overall: COVID-19 samples collected from the United States, Italy and Spain covered acute and convalescent phases. T cells, B-cell-depleted T cells, or PBMCs provided the cDNA or gDNA that served as material.

The authors' processing: From reference gene primer amplification, estimates of nucleated cell counts were derived. This table comes from immunoSEQ multiplex PCR, and its TCRdb copy is limited to in-frame clones, with some not included. V, J and clone size derive from that table, while D and trimming were established from the DNA sequence. The profile shows approximately 170,000 clones, about four fifths of them singletons. This clone was counted a few times. The material sequenced was peripheral blood. The TCR sequence derives from a woman at least 80 years old with active or convalescent COVID-19.

Here the CDR3 DNA reads TGTGCCAGCAGCTTAACGGGGACTAGTGGAGGCGACGAGCAGTACTTC. Its translation: CASSLTGTSGGDEQYF. The V and J genes are TRBV7-3 and TRBJ2-7; TRBD2 agrees at 8 bases. CDR3 length equals 16 residues. Trimming cost V 0 bases and J 5 bases; bases outside gene matches: 9. Germline lookup yields CDR1 SGHTA and CDR2 FQGTGA.